This T cell receptor (beta chain) was sequenced during a study of cytomegalovirus exposure and HLA in healthy donors. Study details: Within the Caucasian-associated ancestry cluster were more than 75% of the 350 to 400 genotyped donors.

The CDR3 contains 12 residues. V was shortened by 7 bases and J by 6 bases, with 14 bases between the two germline ends. Germline V gives CDR1 SGDLS, CDR2 YYNGEE. As to this clone: Its antigen is still unknown.

PCR primers comprised 60 Vbeta and 13 Jbeta primers. Method: immunoSEQ multiplex PCR; TCRdb's copy keeps in-frame clones and lacks some. The repertoire consists of about 130,000 clones, with approximately 69% occurring once and the leading ten covering under 5%. Study outcomes and limitations: Reported results showed that the classifier diagnosed cytomegalovirus status with high specificity and sensitivity. Later analysis identified a missense DCLRE1C variant that was linked to TCR beta V- and J-gene trimming.

V and J are TRBV9 and TRBJ2-7; possibly TRBD2 for D (5 bases). This receptor was identified in a man in his forties in good health and CMV-seropositive. Sequencing input: PBMCs. CDR3 nucleotide sequence: TGTGCCAGCGGACTGATCAACGGCGAGCAGTACTTC. Protein sequence: CASGLINGEQYF.